This is a list of T cell receptor beta chains from one sample in a study of shared clonotypes between healthy human individuals. The repertoire was sequenced with immunoSEQ multiplex PCR; TCRdb's copy has only in-frame clones and lacks some. The data hold around 2.5 million clones, with approximately 93% observed a single time. Sequencing was done on a sample of naive CD4+ T cells from PBMCs. These receptors all come from a man aged 18 to 29 in good health. Some clones in this sample may be carry-over from other donors' samples. CDR3s include the opening cysteine and the closing phenylalanine or tryptophan. The order of the fields is clone size, J gene, V gene, D gene, CDR3 length, CDR3 protein, CDR3 DNA. The D gene is left open where the match is weak. Clone size is given for some rows only: seen once, a few or many times, or a class if the clone is expanded.

abundance: -
j_gene: TRBJ2-6
v_gene: TRBV5-6
d_gene: -
len: 15
CDR3aa: CASTWGGKGANVLTF
CDR3nt: TGTGCCAGCACCTGGGGCGGGAAAGGGGCCAACGTCCTGACTTTC

abundance: once
j_gene: TRBJ2-2
v_gene: TRBV4-1
d_gene: TRBD2
len: 17
CDR3aa: CASSQQTSGRGTGELFF
CDR3nt: TGCGCCAGCAGCCAACAGACTAGCGGGAGGGGGACCGGGGAGCTGTTTTTT

abundance: -
j_gene: TRBJ2-1
v_gene: TRBV5-1
d_gene: TRBD2
len: 16
CDR3aa: CASSLSGGSSYNEQFF
CDR3nt: TGCGCCAGCAGCTTAAGCGGGGGCAGCTCCTACAATGAGCAGTTCTTC

abundance: -
j_gene: TRBJ1-2
v_gene: TRBV7-9
d_gene: -
len: 14
CDR3aa: CASSRVDLADGYTF
CDR3nt: TGTGCCAGCAGCCGAGTTGACTTGGCCGATGGCTACACCTTC

abundance: -
j_gene: TRBJ2-3
v_gene: TRBV6-1
d_gene: -
len: 13
CDR3aa: CASSDWGKDTQYF
CDR3nt: TGTGCCAGCAGTGACTGGGGGAAGGATACGCAGTATTTT

abundance: once
j_gene: TRBJ2-7
v_gene: TRBV19
d_gene: TRBD2
len: 16
CDR3aa: CASRSSGLADGYEQYF
CDR3nt: TGTGCCAGTAGATCCTCGGGACTAGCGGACGGGTACGAGCAGTACTTC

abundance: -
j_gene: TRBJ2-7
v_gene: TRBV7-2
d_gene: -
len: 14
CDR3aa: CASSLDRNSYEQYF
CDR3nt: TGTGCCAGCAGCCTAGACAGGAACTCCTACGAGCAGTACTTC

abundance: -
j_gene: TRBJ1-1
v_gene: TRBV21-1
d_gene: -
len: 16
CDR3aa: CASSKAGRQVNTEAFF
CDR3nt: TGTGCCAGCAGCAAAGCGGGCAGACAAGTGAACACTGAAGCTTTCTTT

abundance: -
j_gene: TRBJ2-6
v_gene: TRBV5-5
d_gene: -
len: 15
CDR3aa: CASSLDGSGANVLTF
CDR3nt: TGTGCCAGCAGCTTGGATGGGTCCGGGGCCAACGTCCTGACTTTC

abundance: -
j_gene: TRBJ2-7
v_gene: TRBV5-5
d_gene: TRBD1
len: 16
CDR3aa: CASNKLPGQGTYEQYF
CDR3nt: TGTGCCAGCAACAAACTGCCGGGACAGGGAACGTACGAGCAGTACTTC

abundance: -
j_gene: TRBJ2-5
v_gene: TRBV28
d_gene: -
len: 14
CDR3aa: CASTLGGSKETQYF
CDR3nt: TGTGCCAGCACCCTGGGCGGCAGTAAAGAGACCCAGTACTTC

abundance: -
j_gene: TRBJ2-1
v_gene: TRBV7-2
d_gene: TRBD1
len: 13
CDR3aa: CASSLGQGVGQFF
CDR3nt: TGTGCCAGCAGCTTAGGACAGGGGGTAGGTCAGTTCTTC

abundance: -
j_gene: TRBJ1-1
v_gene: TRBV5-4
d_gene: TRBD1
len: 14
CDR3aa: CASSQQQQGNEAFF
CDR3nt: TGTGCCAGCAGTCAACAACAACAGGGGAATGAAGCTTTCTTT

abundance: -
j_gene: TRBJ1-1
v_gene: TRBV20-1
d_gene: -
len: 11
CDR3aa: CSARYRAEAFF
CDR3nt: TGCAGTGCCCGATACAGGGCTGAAGCTTTCTTT

abundance: -
j_gene: TRBJ2-7
v_gene: TRBV7-2
d_gene: -
len: 14
CDR3aa: CASSPPLLSYEQYF
CDR3nt: TGTGCCAGCAGCCCACCGCTCCTCTCCTACGAGCAGTACTTC

abundance: -
j_gene: TRBJ2-7
v_gene: TRBV6-5
d_gene: -
len: 15
CDR3aa: CASSSPVVGTYEQYF
CDR3nt: TGTGCCAGCAGTTCCCCCGTAGTGGGAACTTACGAGCAGTACTTC

abundance: -
j_gene: TRBJ2-3
v_gene: TRBV7-2
d_gene: TRBD2
len: 18
CDR3aa: CASSSRPGLAGATDTQYF
CDR3nt: TGTGCCAGCAGCTCACGGCCGGGACTAGCGGGAGCCACAGATACGCAGTATTTT

abundance: -
j_gene: TRBJ2-3
v_gene: TRBV2
d_gene: TRBD2
len: 15
CDR3aa: CASTGAGTSTDTQYF
CDR3nt: TGTGCCAGCACTGGAGCGGGGACTAGCACAGATACGCAGTATTTT

abundance: -
j_gene: TRBJ2-7
v_gene: TRBV14
d_gene: TRBD1
len: 18
CDR3aa: CASSQDEAFGTVSYEQYF
CDR3nt: TGTGCCAGCAGCCAAGATGAGGCGTTCGGGACAGTCTCCTACGAGCAGTACTTC

abundance: -
j_gene: TRBJ2-7
v_gene: TRBV27
d_gene: TRBD1
len: 17
CDR3aa: CASSVAGTGSEDYEQYF
CDR3nt: TGTGCCAGCAGTGTAGCCGGGACAGGGAGTGAGGACTACGAGCAGTACTTC

abundance: -
j_gene: TRBJ1-1
v_gene: TRBV7-3
d_gene: TRBD1
len: 20
CDR3aa: CASSLCTSRTGGAENTEAFF
CDR3nt: TGTGCCAGCAGCTTGTGCACATCCAGGACAGGGGGCGCGGAGAACACTGAAGCTTTCTTT

abundance: -
j_gene: TRBJ1-5
v_gene: TRBV2
d_gene: -
len: 14
CDR3aa: CASSKDLINQPQHF
CDR3nt: TGTGCCAGCAGTAAGGACCTAATCAATCAGCCCCAGCATTTT

abundance: -
j_gene: TRBJ2-7
v_gene: TRBV5-4
d_gene: -
len: 13
CDR3aa: CASSFPGSYEQYF
CDR3nt: TGTGCCAGCAGCTTTCCCGGGTCCTACGAGCAGTACTTC

abundance: -
j_gene: TRBJ1-5
v_gene: TRBV4-1
d_gene: -
len: 16
CDR3aa: CASSQVGFLGNQPQHF
CDR3nt: TGCGCCAGCAGCCAAGTAGGGTTTTTGGGCAATCAGCCCCAGCATTTT

abundance: -
j_gene: TRBJ1-1
v_gene: TRBV7-9
d_gene: TRBD1
len: 17
CDR3aa: CASSHPRQGVLNTEAFF
CDR3nt: TGTGCCAGCAGTCATCCTAGACAGGGGGTTTTGAACACTGAAGCTTTCTTT

abundance: -
j_gene: TRBJ2-3
v_gene: TRBV4-2
d_gene: -
len: 14
CDR3aa: CASSLGANTDTQYF
CDR3nt: TGTGCCAGCAGCTTGGGCGCCAACACAGATACGCAGTATTTT

abundance: -
j_gene: TRBJ2-3
v_gene: TRBV5-1
d_gene: TRBD2
len: 16
CDR3aa: CASSVVLAGGLDTQYF
CDR3nt: TGCGCCAGCAGCGTGGTACTAGCGGGAGGACTAGATACGCAGTATTTT

abundance: -
j_gene: TRBJ2-7
v_gene: TRBV12-5
d_gene: -
len: 16
CDR3aa: CASGLTLVIPSDEQYF
CDR3nt: TGTGCTAGTGGTTTGACCCTAGTAATTCCCAGCGACGAGCAGTACTTC